The present entry profiles one T cell receptor (beta chain) with its context. The data were taken from a study of OX40 agonist ivuxolimab in advanced cancers. Overall study: Eligibility rules accepted prior anti-PD-1, anti-PD-L1 or anti-CTLA-4 therapy, and over 30% had some.

The method was immunoSEQ multiplex PCR; TCRdb's version includes in-frame clones alone and lacks a portion of them. The sample holds approximately 67,000 clones, about 88% seen once. Germline CDR1 and CDR2: SGHVS and FQNEAQ. The CDR3 has 15 residues. V was trimmed by 1 base and J by 0 bases, leaving 7 bases between them. The TCR was taken from an adult with an advanced solid tumor such as melanoma, head and neck, liver or kidney cancer. The specimen was CD4+ or CD8+ T cells sorted from blood, collected in a trial of the OX40 agonist ivuxolimab. The chain combines TRBV7-8 with TRBJ1-3; D unclear. The DNA of the CDR3 is TGTGCCAGCAGCTTAGTCCAGCGCTCTGGAAACACCATATATTTT. The encoded protein is CASSLVQRSGNTIYF.